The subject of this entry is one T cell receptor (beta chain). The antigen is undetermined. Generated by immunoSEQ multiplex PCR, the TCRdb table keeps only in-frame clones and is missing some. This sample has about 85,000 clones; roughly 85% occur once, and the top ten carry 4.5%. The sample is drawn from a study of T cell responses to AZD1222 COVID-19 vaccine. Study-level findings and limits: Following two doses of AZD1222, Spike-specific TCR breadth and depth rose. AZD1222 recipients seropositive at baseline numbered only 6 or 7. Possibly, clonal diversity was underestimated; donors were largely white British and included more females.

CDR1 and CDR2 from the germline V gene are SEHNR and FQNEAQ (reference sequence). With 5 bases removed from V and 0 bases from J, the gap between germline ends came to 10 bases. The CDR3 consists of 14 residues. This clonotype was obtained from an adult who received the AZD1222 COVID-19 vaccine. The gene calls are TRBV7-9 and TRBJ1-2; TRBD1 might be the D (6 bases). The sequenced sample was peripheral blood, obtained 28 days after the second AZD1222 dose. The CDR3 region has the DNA TGTGCCAGCAGCCCAAGACAGGCTAACTATGGCTACACCTTC. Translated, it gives CASSPRQANYGYTF. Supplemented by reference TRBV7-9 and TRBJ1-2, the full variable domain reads DTGVSQNPRHKITKRGQNVTFRCDPISEHNRLYWYRQTLGQGPEFLTYFQNEAQLEKSRLLSDRFSAERPKGSFSTLEIQRTEQGDSAMYLCASSPRQANYGYTFGSGTRLTVV.